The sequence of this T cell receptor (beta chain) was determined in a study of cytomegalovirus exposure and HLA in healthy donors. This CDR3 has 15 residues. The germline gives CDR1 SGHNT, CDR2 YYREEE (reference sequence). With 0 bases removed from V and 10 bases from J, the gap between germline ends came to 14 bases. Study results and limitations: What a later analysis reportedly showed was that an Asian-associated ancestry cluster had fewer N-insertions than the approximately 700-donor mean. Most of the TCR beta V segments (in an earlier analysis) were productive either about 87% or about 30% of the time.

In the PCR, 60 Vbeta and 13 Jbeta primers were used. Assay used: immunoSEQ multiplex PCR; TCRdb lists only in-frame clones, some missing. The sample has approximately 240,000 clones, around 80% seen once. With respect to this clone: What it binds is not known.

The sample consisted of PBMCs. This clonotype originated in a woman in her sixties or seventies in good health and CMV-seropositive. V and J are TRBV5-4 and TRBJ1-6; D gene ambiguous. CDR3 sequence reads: CASSLGVGVGSPLHF. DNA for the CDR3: TGTGCCAGCAGCTTGGGGGTCGGGGTGGGGTCACCCCTCCACTTT.